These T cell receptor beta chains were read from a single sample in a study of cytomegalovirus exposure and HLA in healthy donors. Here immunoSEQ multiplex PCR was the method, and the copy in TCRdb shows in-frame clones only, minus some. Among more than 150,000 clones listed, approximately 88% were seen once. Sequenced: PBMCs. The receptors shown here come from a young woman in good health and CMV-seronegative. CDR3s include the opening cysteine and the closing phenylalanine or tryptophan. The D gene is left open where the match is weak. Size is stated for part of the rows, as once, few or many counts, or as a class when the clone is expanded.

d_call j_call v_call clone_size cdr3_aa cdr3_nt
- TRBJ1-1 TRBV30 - CAWSVLTEAFF TGTGCCTGGAGTGTTTTAACTGAAGCTTTCTTT
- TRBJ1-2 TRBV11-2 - CASSPNRDSGIYTF TGTGCCAGCAGCCCAAACCGGGACTCCGGAATCTACACCTTC
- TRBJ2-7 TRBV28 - CASTLVGVYEQYF TGTGCCAGCACCTTGGTCGGAGTCTACGAGCAGTACTTC
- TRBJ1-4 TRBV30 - CAWSTPGATNEKLFF TGTGCCTGGAGTACCCCGGGGGCAACTAATGAAAAACTGTTTTTT
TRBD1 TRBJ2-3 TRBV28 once CASSSTGVWQTDTQYF TGTGCCAGCAGTTCCACAGGGGTATGGCAGACAGATACGCAGTATTTT
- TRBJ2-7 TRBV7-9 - CASSFVNYEQYF TGTGCCAGCAGCTTCGTCAACTACGAGCAGTACTTC
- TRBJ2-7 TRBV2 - CASKTGVYEQYF TGTGCCAGCAAGACAGGAGTCTACGAGCAGTACTTC
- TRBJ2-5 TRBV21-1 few CASIQGPRTQETQYF TGTGCCAGCATCCAGGGGCCCAGAACCCAAGAGACCCAGTACTTC
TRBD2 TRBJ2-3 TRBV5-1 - CASSRVGGDLRTDTQYF TGCGCCAGCAGTCGTGTCGGGGGGGACCTGAGGACAGATACGCAGTATTTT
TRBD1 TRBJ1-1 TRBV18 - CASSRGQGATEAFF TGTGCCAGCTCACGGGGACAGGGGGCGACTGAAGCTTTCTTT
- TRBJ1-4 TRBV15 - CATSRVAGKGEKLFF TGTGCCACCAGCAGAGTTGCAGGGAAGGGTGAAAAACTGTTTTTT
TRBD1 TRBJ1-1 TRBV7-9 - CASDRGNTEAFF TGTGCCAGCGACAGGGGGAACACTGAAGCCTTCTTT
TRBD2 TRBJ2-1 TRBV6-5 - CASSYSAGGSYNEQFF TGTGCCAGCAGTTACTCAGCGGGGGGCTCCTACAATGAGCAGTTCTTC
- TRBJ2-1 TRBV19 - CASSTGWGREQFF TGTGCCAGTAGTACTGGATGGGGGCGAGAGCAGTTCTTC
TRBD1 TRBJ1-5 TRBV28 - CASSPIRTGGKNQPQHF TGTGCCAGCAGTCCAATACGGACAGGGGGGAAGAATCAGCCCCAGCATTTT
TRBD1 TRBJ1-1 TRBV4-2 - CASSQDRMTGGGTEAFF TGTGCCAGCAGCCAAGATCGAATGACAGGGGGAGGAACTGAAGCTTTCTTT